The 23 T cell receptor beta chains in this list originate from one sample, sequenced in a study of cytomegalovirus exposure and HLA in healthy donors. The assay was immunoSEQ multiplex PCR, and TCRdb's table has in-frame clones only and misses some. This table holds about 240,000 clones, around 85% found once. The sample comprised PBMCs. These receptors originate from a woman under 40 in good health and CMV-seropositive.

The chain recombines TRBV19 with TRBJ2-3; D possibly corresponds to TRBD2 (6 bases). The CDR3 contains 14 residues. V was shortened by 3 bases and J by 6 bases, with 13 bases between the two germline ends. Germline lookup yields CDR1 LNHDA and CDR2 SQIVND (reference sequence). CDR3: CASSIYGSSDTQYF. CDR3 DNA: TGTGCCAGTAGTATCTACGGGAGCTCTGATACGCAGTATTTT. Full variable domain (rest looked up from reference TRBV19 and TRBJ2-3): DGGITQSPKYLFRKEGQNVTLSCEQNLNHDAMYWYRQDPGQGLRLIYYSQIVNDFQKGDIAEGYSVSREKKESFPLTVTSAQKNPTAFYLCASSIYGSSDTQYFGPGTRLTVL.

J is TRBJ2-7 and V is TRBV9, with 7 bases aligning to TRBD1. The J segment lost 6 bases and the V segment lost 0 bases, leaving 3 bases of the junction unmatched. The CDR3 is made up of 13 amino acids. The germline V gene has CDR1 SGDLS and CDR2 YYNGEE. CDR3 coding DNA: TGTGCCAGCAGCGTAGGGGACAGACCCGAGCAGTACTTC. Protein product: CASSVGDRPEQYF.

This chain links TRBV5-1 with TRBJ2-1; 9 bases match TRBD2. Germline loops: CDR1 SGHRS, CDR2 YFSETQ. The ends lost 4 bases at V and 2 bases at J; junction bases unmatched: 7. CDR3 length equals 16 residues. DNA for the CDR3: TGCGCCAGCAGCCCAATAGCGGGAGTCACCTACAATGAGCAGTTCTTC. This encodes CASSPIAGVTYNEQFF.

In regard to this clone: A much more abundant neighbour one base away suggests this may be a read error. The sample carries other DNA sequences with the same CDR3. This sequence joins TRBV5-1 and TRBJ2-2; 8 nucleotides align to TRBD1. The length of the CDR3 is 17 residues. The trim removed 8 bases at V and 7 bases at J, leaving 19 bases unmatched. CDR1 and CDR2 (germline): SGHRS, YFSETQ. CDR3 region: CASSRNPQDRVGGELFF. The CDR3 DNA reads TGCGCCAGTAGCCGGAATCCACAGGACAGGGTAGGCGGGGAGCTGTTTTTT.

The rearrangement uses TRBV7-9 and TRBJ2-5, with a weak D call TRBD1 (6 bases). CDR3 length: 15 amino acids. Looked up from germline, CDR1 is SEHNR and CDR2 is FQNEAQ (reference sequence). Trimming took off 1 base at V and 2 bases at J, with 11 bases between the two ends. The CDR3 sequence is CASSLDRVTQETQYF. DNA for the CDR3: TGTGCCAGCAGCTTAGACAGGGTGACTCAAGAGACCCAGTACTTC. Based on the CDR3 plus reference TRBV7-9 and TRBJ2-5, the full variable domain is DTGVSQNPRHKITKRGQNVTFRCDPISEHNRLYWYRQTLGQGPEFLTYFQNEAQLEKSRLLSDRFSAERPKGSFSTLEIQRTEQGDSAMYLCASSLDRVTQETQYFGPGTRLLVL.

This clone was picked up a small number of times. The genes are TRBV15 and TRBJ2-2; maybe TRBD1 (6 bases). V was shortened by 7 bases and J by 2 bases, with 8 bases between the two germline ends. CDR1 LNHNV and CDR2 YYDKDF come from the germline V gene (reference sequence). The CDR3 totals 13 residues. CDR3 DNA: TGTGCCACCAAGGACAGAAACACCGGGGAGCTGTTTTTT. This encodes CATKDRNTGELFF.

This rearrangement joins TRBV6-1 to TRBJ1-1; the D gene is possibly TRBD1 (6 bases). The CDR3 loop spans 13 amino acids. CDR1 is MNHNS, CDR2 SASEGT, per germline. V gave up 3 bases and J gave up 3 bases, with 8 bases separating them. The DNA for the CDR3 is TGTGCCAGCAGTGAGGGGGCGCACACTGAAGCTTTCTTT. This sequence encodes CASSEGAHTEAFF.

This clone appeared a few times. The CDR3 sequence: CASSRDRLSGKLFF. The CDR3 DNA is TGTGCCAGCAGCCGGGACAGGCTCAGCGGAAAACTGTTTTTT. This sequence joins TRBV11-2 and TRBJ1-4, with 8 bases fitting TRBD1. This CDR3 has 14 amino acids. V trimming: 5 bases; J trimming: 10 bases; junction bases outside the gene matches: 9. The germline gives CDR1 SGHAT, CDR2 FQNNGV.

This chain joins TRBV7-9 and TRBJ2-3; 8 bases match TRBD2. This CDR3 contains 15 residues. V shed 2 bases, J shed 4 bases, and the junction held 5 bases outside the gene matches. Looked up from germline, CDR1 is SEHNR and CDR2 is FQNEAQ (reference sequence). CDR3 sequence: CASSLFRGGADTQYF. The CDR3 bases are TGTGCCAGCAGCTTATTTCGGGGGGGTGCAGATACGCAGTATTTT.

V is TRBV6-5 and J is TRBJ2-7; 8 bases are a match to TRBD2. CDR1 and CDR2 (germline): MNHEY, SVGAGI. V lost 4 bases to trimming and J lost 6 bases; unmatched junction nucleotides: 5. This CDR3 spans 13 amino acids. The CDR3 region is CASSWGLGGEQYF. The CDR3 coding sequence is TGTGCCAGCAGTTGGGGACTAGGGGGCGAGCAGTACTTC.

For this clone: The identical CDR3 is also encoded by other nucleotide sequences in the sample. The chain uses TRBV27 and TRBJ1-2, with TRBD1 as a possible D gene (5 bases). The germline gives CDR1 MNHEY, CDR2 SMNVEV (reference sequence). Trimming left V 6 bases short and J 3 bases short, with 11 bases between. The CDR3 sequence is 13 residues long. DNA of the CDR3: TGTGCCAGCAGCCCCCAGGGTGACTATGGCTACACCTTC. Amino acid sequence: CASSPQGDYGYTF.

The chain joins TRBV28 to TRBJ1-5; TRBD1 might be the D (5 bases). In germline, CDR1 is MDHEN, CDR2 SYDVKM. Trimming stripped 7 bases from V and 5 bases from J, with 18 bases between. The CDR3 runs 15 residues. CDR3 sequence reads: CASTNAPGGHQPQHF. The CDR3 bases are TGTGCCAGCACCAACGCCCCGGGGGGTCATCAGCCCCAGCATTTT.

A word on this clone: The germline gene is not matched at one end of the junction; a read error may be the cause. The chain uses TRBV7-7 and TRBJ2-1, with D possibly matching TRBD2 (6 bases). Germline V gene data show CDR1 as SSHAT and CDR2 as FNYEAQ (reference sequence). The CDR3 extends over 15 amino acids. The CDR3 reads CASSLGGKPYNEQFF. The CDR3 DNA sequence: TGTGCTAGCAGCTTAGGAGGGAAGCCCTACAATGAGCAGTTCTTC. The variable domain in full, with the rest retrieved from reference TRBV7-7 and TRBJ2-1, is GAGVSQSPRYKVTKRGQDVTLRCDPISSHATLYWYQQALGQGPEFLTYFNYEAQPDKSGLPSDRFSAERPEGSISTLTIQRTEQRDSAMYRCASSLGGKPYNEQFFGPGTRLTVL.

This sequence joins TRBV5-1 and TRBJ2-1; 8 positions match TRBD2. The CDR3 is made up of 14 amino acids. V dropped 5 bases and J dropped 3; count of bases not matched to a gene: 4. Germline CDR1 reads SGHRS; CDR2 reads YFSETQ. The CDR3 loop reads CASRTSGGYNEQFF. DNA of the CDR3: TGCGCCAGCAGAACTAGCGGAGGCTACAATGAGCAGTTCTTC.

The V and J genes are TRBV4-1 and TRBJ2-7; 10 positions agree with TRBD1. This CDR3 region has 15 residues. V lost 0 bases and J lost 4; bases outside the gene matches: 3. Germline-derived CDR1 and CDR2 are MGHRA and YSYEKL. This CDR3 reads CASSQDRTGGYEQYF. The CDR3 coding sequence is TGCGCCAGCAGCCAAGATCGGACAGGGGGGTACGAGCAGTACTTC.

The CDR3 spells CASSRTGEDGYTF. The CDR3 DNA is TGTGCCAGCAGCCGCACAGGGGAGGATGGCTACACCTTC. V gene TRBV6-5 combines with J gene TRBJ1-2, with 7 bases lining up with TRBD1. The V segment lost 6 bases and the J segment 6 bases; nucleotides outside the gene matches: 7. The CDR3 is 13 residues long. Germline CDR1 MNHEY, CDR2 SVGAGI.

V and J are TRBV9 and TRBJ2-5, with TRBD2 as a possible D gene (6 bases). Germline values: CDR1 SGDLS, CDR2 YYNGEE. Trimming stripped 0 bases from V and 3 bases from J, with 12 bases between. The CDR3 is 15 residues long. The CDR3 sequence: CASSVGRAGEETQYF. The CDR3 coding sequence is TGTGCCAGCAGCGTAGGGCGAGCGGGCGAAGAGACCCAGTACTTC. Combining the CDR3 with reference TRBV9 and TRBJ2-5 gives the whole variable domain DSGVTQTPKHLITATGQRVTLRCSPRSGDLSVYWYQQSLDQGLQFLIQYYNGEERAKGNILERFSAQQFPDLHSELNLSSLELGDSALYFCASSVGRAGEETQYFGPGTRLLVL.

The rearrangement links TRBV7-9 to TRBJ2-2; 7 bases match TRBD1. The V segment lost 5 bases and the J segment 0 bases; nucleotides outside the gene matches: 9. The CDR3 runs 17 residues. Germline V gene lookup returns CDR1 SEHNR and CDR2 FQNEAQ (reference sequence). The CDR3 bases are TGTGCCAGCAGCCCGAGCCGGGACAGAACGAACACCGGGGAGCTGTTTTTT. Encoded protein: CASSPSRDRTNTGELFF.

This clone was seen a single time. J is TRBJ2-7 and V is TRBV29-1; D is unclear. V lost 4 bases to trimming and J lost 0 bases, with 7 bases between them. Germline V lookup: CDR1 SQVTM, CDR2 ANQGSEA. The CDR3 sequence is 12 residues long. CDR3 DNA: TGCAGCGTTGCGGTCCTCTCCTACGAGCAGTACTTC. Protein: CSVAVLSYEQYF.

The chain combines TRBV28 with TRBJ2-1, with 9 bases identical to TRBD2. The CDR3 is 15 amino acids. J lost 8 bases, V lost 3 bases, and 8 bases had no gene match. From germline, CDR1 is MDHEN and CDR2 SYDVKM. The CDR3 DNA is TGTGCCAGCAGTTTTAGCGGGAGATCGGTCTATGAGCAGTTCTTC. Protein sequence: CASSFSGRSVYEQFF. Full variable domain (remainder filled in from reference TRBV28 and TRBJ2-1): DVKVTQSSRYLVKRTGEKVFLECVQDMDHENMFWYRQDPGLGLRLIYFSYDVKMKEKGDIPEGYSVSREKKERFSLILESASTNQTSMYLCASSFSGRSVYEQFFGPGTRLTVL.

The chain uses TRBV4-2 and TRBJ2-2; 7 nucleotides agree with TRBD2. Looked up from germline, CDR1 is LGHNA and CDR2 is YNFKEQ. The CDR3 is 16 residues long. The V gene end was trimmed by 1 base and the J gene end by 7 bases; junction bases not matched to a gene: 9. The DNA for the CDR3 is TGTGCCAGCAGCCAAGTCGGCGGGAGTACCGGCGGGGAGCTGTTTTTT. It specifies CASSQVGGSTGGELFF.

This clone was observed once. The V call is TRBV19, the J call TRBJ2-7; D is possibly TRBD1 (5 bases). Per germline, CDR1 LNHDA and CDR2 SQIVND (reference sequence). Trimming took 3 bases from V and 4 from J, leaving 10 bases between them. The CDR3 extends over 13 amino acids. The CDR3 coding sequence is TGTGCCAGTAGTATTTTTAAGGGGTACGAGCAGTACTTC. Its protein is CASSIFKGYEQYF. The entire variable domain, with the rest obtained from reference TRBV19 and TRBJ2-7, is as follows: DGGITQSPKYLFRKEGQNVTLSCEQNLNHDAMYWYRQDPGQGLRLIYYSQIVNDFQKGDIAEGYSVSREKKESFPLTVTSAQKNPTAFYLCASSIFKGYEQYFGPGTRLTVT.

The J gene is TRBJ2-1, the V gene TRBV19; 10 bases agree with TRBD2. The ends lost 8 bases at V and 6 bases at J; junction bases unmatched: 4. Germline-derived CDR1 and CDR2 are LNHDA and SQIVND (reference sequence). The CDR3 totals 13 residues. The CDR3 is CASALAGPNEQFF. The CDR3 DNA reads TGTGCCAGTGCACTAGCGGGACCCAATGAGCAGTTCTTC. The variable domain in full, completed from reference TRBV19 and TRBJ2-1, reads DGGITQSPKYLFRKEGQNVTLSCEQNLNHDAMYWYRQDPGQGLRLIYYSQIVNDFQKGDIAEGYSVSREKKESFPLTVTSAQKNPTAFYLCASALAGPNEQFFGPGTRLTVL.